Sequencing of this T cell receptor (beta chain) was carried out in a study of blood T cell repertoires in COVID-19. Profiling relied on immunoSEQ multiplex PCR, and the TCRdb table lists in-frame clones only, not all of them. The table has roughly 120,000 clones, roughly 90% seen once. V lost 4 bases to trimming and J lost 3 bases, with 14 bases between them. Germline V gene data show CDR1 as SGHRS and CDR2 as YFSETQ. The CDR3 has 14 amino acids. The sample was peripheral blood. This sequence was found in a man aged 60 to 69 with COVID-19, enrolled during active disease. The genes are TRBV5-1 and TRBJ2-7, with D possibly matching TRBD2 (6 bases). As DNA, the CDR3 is TGCGCCAGCAGCGTCGGAGGAGGGAGCTACGAGCAGTACTTC. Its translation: CASSVGGGSYEQYF. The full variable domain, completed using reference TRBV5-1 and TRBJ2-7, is KAGVTQTPRYLIKTRGQQVTLSCSPISGHRSVSWYQQTPGQGLQFLFEYFSETQRNKGNFPGRFSGRQFSNSRSEMNVSTLELGDSALYLCASSVGGGSYEQYFGPGTRLTVT.